A selection of T cell receptor beta chains follows, all from one sample in a study of T cells in Graves' hyperthyroidism and ophthalmopathy. TCRdb passed the multiplex PCR reads through MiXCR, listing each CDR3 protein once. Among about 640,000 distinct CDR3 sequences listed, 20% to 25% were seen once. What was sequenced was blood. These receptors were obtained from a man younger than 45 with Graves' ophthalmopathy. Both conserved end residues are part of each CDR3. Each record gives: CDR3 length, D gene, V gene, clone size, J gene, CDR3 DNA, CDR3 protein. D genes are given only for firm matches. The size entry is marked missing in some rows and otherwise reads once, few, many or a size class.

11	-	TRBV19	-	TRBJ2-1	TGTGCCAGTAGCACACGATGGGAGCAGTTCTTC	CASSTRWEQFF
15	-	TRBV27	many	TRBJ2-1	TGTGCCAGCAGTTCCTCTCTTAGTGGGAAACATGAGCAGTTCTTC	CASSSSLSGKHEQFF
16	-	TRBV11-2	many	TRBJ1-4	TGTGCCAGCAGCTATGGGACCGCTGCAACTAATGAAAAACTGTTTTTT	CASSYGTAATNEKLFF
17	TRBD1	TRBV9	few	TRBJ2-5	TGTGCCAGCAGCGCCACCCCGGGACAGGGGTGGGTGGAGACCCAGTACTTC	CASSATPGQGWVETQYF
16	-	TRBV6-9	-	TRBJ2-5	TGTGCCAGCAGTTACAGGCTTCCCGGGGGTCAAGAGACCCAGTACTTC	CASSYRLPGGQETQYF
14	TRBD2	TRBV3-1	few	TRBJ2-7	TGTGCCAGCAGCCGAGCGGGAGGGCCTGGTGAGCAGTACTTC	CASSRAGGPGEQYF
14	TRBD1	TRBV28	few	TRBJ2-7	TGTGCCAGCAGTCCCGGGACAGGTTCCCGCGAGCAGTACTTC	CASSPGTGSREQYF
16	TRBD2	TRBV2	-	TRBJ2-1	TGTGCCAGCGGCAGAGGAACTAGCGGGGCCTACAATGAGCAGTTCTTC	CASGRGTSGAYNEQFF
14	-	TRBV28	-	TRBJ1-2	TGTGCCAGCAGGTACCCCGCAGGGGACTATGGCTACGCCTTC	CASRYPAGDYGYAF
15	TRBD2	TRBV28	few	TRBJ2-3	TGTGCCAGTCGACTAGCGGGAGATTTAGCAGATACGCAGTATTTT	CASRLAGDLADTQYF
13	TRBD1	TRBV27	few	TRBJ2-7	TGTGCCAGCAGTCGACAGGGAACCCACGAGCAGTACTTC	CASSRQGTHEQYF
14	-	TRBV28	-	TRBJ2-7	TGTGCCAGCATCCGACCCGGACTACAATACGAGCAGTACTTC	CASIRPGLQYEQYF
12	-	TRBV14	-	TRBJ2-2	TGTGCCAGCAGCCCAACGGCCGGGGAGCCGTTTTTT	CASSPTAGEPFF
14	TRBD2	TRBV28	many	TRBJ2-5	TGTGCCAGCAGTTTTTTCGGGGGGGAAGAGACCCAGTACTTC	CASSFFGGEETQYF
14	-	TRBV28	-	TRBJ2-7	TGTGCCAGCAGTCCAGGGGACATTACTAGGGAGCAGTACTTC	CASSPGDITREQYF
16	-	TRBV27	-	TRBJ1-4	TGTGCCAGCAAAGAAAAGGGTTTCATCACTAATGAAAAACTGTTTTTT	CASKEKGFITNEKLFF
14	TRBD1	TRBV6-1	few	TRBJ1-5	TGTGCCAGCAAAATGACGACAGGGCATAAGCCCCAGCATTTT	CASKMTTGHKPQHF
17	TRBD2	TRBV10-3	-	TRBJ2-7	TGTGCCATCAGAGACCCGGGACTAGCGGGAGGAGCGGGCGAGCAGTACTTC	CAIRDPGLAGGAGEQYF
15	TRBD2	TRBV2	many	TRBJ2-3	TGTGCCAGCGGGACTAGCGGGATCGGCCAAGATACGCAGTATTTT	CASGTSGIGQDTQYF
15	TRBD2	TRBV11-2	many	TRBJ2-7	TGTGCCAGCAGCTTAGAACTAGCGGGACCCTACGAGCAGTACTTC	CASSLELAGPYEQYF
15	-	TRBV7-2	many	TRBJ1-5	TGTGCCAGCAGCTTTACCCGAGCGGGGAATCAGCCCCAGCATTTT	CASSFTRAGNQPQHF
16	TRBD1	TRBV6-1	few	TRBJ1-3	TGTGCCAGCAGTAACCGGGACAGGGGGCCTGGAAACACCATATATTTT	CASSNRDRGPGNTIYF
16	-	TRBV5-1	many	TRBJ2-7	TGCGCCAGCAGCTGGAGGGAACAGGGCTCGCTGGACGAGCAGTACTTC	CASSWREQGSLDEQYF
11	-	TRBV28	many	TRBJ1-3	TGTGCCAGCACCTCTGGAAACACCATATATTTT	CASTSGNTIYF
14	-	TRBV5-1	few	TRBJ2-2	TGCGCCAGCAGCTCCCTACCCGCTACTGAGGAGCTGTTTTTT	CASSSLPATEELFF
15	-	TRBV20-1	-	TRBJ1-2	TGCAGTGCTAGAGAGATGGGACAAATGAACTATGGCTACACCTTC	CSAREMGQMNYGYTF
15	-	TRBV25-1	-	TRBJ2-7	TGTGCCAGCAGTGAAAGCGAACCCACTCTCTACGAGCAGTACTTC	CASSESEPTLYEQYF
15	-	TRBV12-3/TRBV12-4	few	TRBJ2-5	TGTGCCAGCAGCTTAGGAGGGACAGCCCAAGAGACCCAGTACTTC	CASSLGGTAQETQYF
17	TRBD2	TRBV10-3	-	TRBJ2-2	TGTGCCAGCACTCGACTAGCGGGAGACAGGAACACCGGGGAGCTGTTTTTT	CASTRLAGDRNTGELFF
16	-	TRBV7-9	-	TRBJ2-3	TGTGCCAGCAGCTATACGGGCCTTAGAAGAGCAGATACGCAGTATTTT	CASSYTGLRRADTQYF